This T cell receptor beta chain was found in a study of CD8+CD57+ T cells in acquired aplastic anemia. The authors sequenced patients whose flow cytometry had shown CD8+CD57+ cell expansion. This clonotype was found a few times. The CDR3 runs 17 residues. With V trimmed by 1 base and J by 0 bases, 8 bases remained unmatched. Germline loops: CDR1 DFQATT, CDR2 SNEGSKA (reference sequence). Researchers used genomic DNA as the template to profile TCR beta VDJ and CDR3. TCRdb itself ran the reads through MiXCR, one entry per CDR3 protein. Of some 180,000 distinct CDR3 sequences listed, roughly three fifths are singletons.

The chain couples TRBV20-1 to TRBJ2-1, with 8 nucleotides matching TRBD2. Sequencing input: sorted CD4+, CD8+, or CD8+CD57+ T cells (not recorded which) from PBMCs. The sequence derives from a human donor with aplastic anemia. CDR3 in amino acids: CSARANSGDSSYNEQFF. DNA of the CDR3: TGCAGTGCTAGAGCCAATAGCGGGGATAGCTCCTACAATGAGCAGTTCTTC.